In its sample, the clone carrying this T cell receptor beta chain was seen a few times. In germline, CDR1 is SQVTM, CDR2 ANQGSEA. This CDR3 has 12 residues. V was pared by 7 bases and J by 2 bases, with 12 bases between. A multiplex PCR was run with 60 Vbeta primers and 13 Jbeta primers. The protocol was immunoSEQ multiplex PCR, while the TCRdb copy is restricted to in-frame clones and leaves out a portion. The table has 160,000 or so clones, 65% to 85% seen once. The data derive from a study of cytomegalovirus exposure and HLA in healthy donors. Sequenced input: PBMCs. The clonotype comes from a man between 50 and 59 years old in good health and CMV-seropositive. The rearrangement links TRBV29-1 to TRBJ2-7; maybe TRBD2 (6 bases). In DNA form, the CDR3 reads TGCAGCGCCGGCGGGGAAACCTACGAGCAGTACTTC. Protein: CSAGGETYEQYF.